This is a list of T cell receptor beta chains from one sample in a study of T cell repertoires in cytomegalovirus infection. One entry per CDR3 protein results from TCRdb running MiXCR on the reads. The sample consists of 350,000 to 450,000 distinct CDR3 sequences, 15% to 20% of them appearing once. Sequenced material: PBMCs. The origin of the receptors is a human donor in good health (CMV status not recorded). Some clones in this sample may be carry-over from other donors' samples. Each CDR3 is given with its conserved first and last residue. Fields, in order: V gene, D gene, J gene, clone size, CDR3 protein, CDR3 DNA. The D gene is left open where the match is weak. Only some rows state a clone size, as once, few, many or a class for expanded clones.

TRBV29-1	TRBD2	TRBJ2-4	.	CSAGGSGNIQYF	TGCAGCGCCGGGGGGTCAGGAAACATTCAGTACTTC
TRBV6-2/TRBV6-3	.	TRBJ2-7	.	CASSYRGAIGEQYF	TGTGCCAGCAGTTACAGGGGGGCTATCGGCGAGCAGTACTTC
TRBV28	TRBD2	TRBJ2-1	few	CASSLASSGGIDEQFF	TGTGCCAGCAGTTTAGCCTCTAGCGGGGGAATCGATGAGCAGTTCTTC
TRBV20-1	.	TRBJ2-1	once	CSARDLGQEGYNEQFF	TGCAGTGCTAGAGATTTGGGCCAAGAGGGCTACAATGAGCAGTTCTTC
TRBV7-6	.	TRBJ2-5	few	CASSLTGGGETQYF	TGTGCCAGCAGCTTAACAGGGGGGGGAGAGACCCAGTACTTC
TRBV7-2	.	TRBJ2-2	many	CASSLVSLPITGELFF	TGTGCCAGCAGCTTAGTATCCCTACCAATCACCGGGGAGCTGTTTTTT
TRBV12-3/TRBV12-4	TRBD2	TRBJ2-2	.	CASSPYPGTSGSTGELFF	TGTGCCAGCAGTCCATACCCCGGGACTAGCGGGAGTACCGGGGAGCTGTTTTTT
TRBV29-1	.	TRBJ1-2	few	CSAKRSVDYGYTF	TGCAGCGCAAAGAGGAGCGTCGACTATGGCTACACCTTC
TRBV27	.	TRBJ2-2	few	CASSFRQVLNTGELFF	TGTGCCAGCAGTTTTAGACAGGTCCTTAACACCGGGGAGCTGTTTTTT
TRBV18	.	TRBJ2-7	few	CASSPGIQTYEQYF	TGTGCCAGCTCACCCGGGATTCAGACCTACGAGCAGTACTTC
TRBV7-2	.	TRBJ1-5	many	CASSFSYQPQHF	TGTGCCAGCAGCTTTTCATATCAGCCCCAGCATTTT
TRBV5-4	.	TRBJ2-5	once	CASSPQLGETQYF	TGTGCCAGCAGCCCCCAACTTGGGGAGACCCAGTACTTC
TRBV5-6	.	TRBJ1-2	once	CASSLLQTYGYTF	TGTGCCAGCAGCTTACTCCAGACCTATGGCTACACCTTC
TRBV19	.	TRBJ1-5	many	CASSIMDTDNQPQHF	TGTGCCAGTAGTATAATGGACACCGACAATCAGCCCCAGCATTTT
TRBV3-1	.	TRBJ2-3	.	CASSRGPQDTQYF	TGTGCCAGCAGCCGGGGTCCTCAGGATACGCAGTATTTT
TRBV12-3/TRBV12-4	.	TRBJ1-1	many	CASSLQRTEAFF	TGTGCCAGCAGTTTGCAGCGCACTGAAGCTTTCTTT
TRBV7-2	TRBD1	TRBJ1-4	many	CASSLGPGGSEKLFF	TGTGCCAGCAGCTTAGGTCCAGGGGGGAGTGAAAAACTGTTTTTT
TRBV27	.	TRBJ2-7	.	CASRPGGGSYEQYF	TGTGCCAGCAGACCAGGGGGAGGCTCCTACGAGCAGTACTTC
TRBV10-3	.	TRBJ2-7	many	CAISPFSDGPTPYEQYF	TGTGCCATCAGTCCATTTTCTGATGGACCCACTCCCTACGAGCAGTACTTC
TRBV7-2	.	TRBJ2-2	few	CASSGVGAGTGELFF	TGTGCCAGCAGCGGGGTGGGGGCGGGAACCGGGGAGCTGTTTTTT
TRBV7-7	TRBD2	TRBJ2-1	few	CASSSSGNSPRLEQFF	TGTGCCAGCAGCTCTAGCGGGAACTCTCCAAGGCTTGAGCAGTTCTTC
TRBV6-5	.	TRBJ1-6	many	CAIQRARNSPLHF	TGTGCCATTCAGAGGGCGAGGAATTCACCCCTCCACTTT
TRBV7-9	.	TRBJ2-1	many	CASSLVGGSYNEQFF	TGTGCCAGCAGCTTAGTTGGGGGCTCCTACAATGAGCAGTTCTTC
TRBV5-1	.	TRBJ2-1	many	CASSGTGTGISGEQFF	TGCGCCAGCAGCGGCACCGGGACTGGCATCTCGGGTGAGCAGTTCTTC
TRBV6-1	TRBD2	TRBJ2-3	few	CASRGTSGSTDTQYF	TGTGCCAGCAGAGGGACTAGCGGGAGCACAGATACGCAGTATTTT
TRBV29-1	.	TRBJ2-5	few	CSGEGNQETQYF	TGCAGCGGTGAGGGTAATCAAGAGACCCAGTACTTC
TRBV7-9	TRBD2	TRBJ2-4	.	CASSLAGSGKKDIQYF	TGTGCCAGCAGCTTAGCGGGTAGCGGGAAAAAGGACATTCAGTACTTC
TRBV5-5	.	TRBJ1-1	few	CASSPRELMNTEAFF	TGTGCCAGCAGCCCACGGGAGCTCATGAACACTGAAGCTTTCTTT
TRBV7-2	.	TRBJ2-7	.	CASSPALSSYEQYF	TGTGCCAGCAGCCCCGCTTTGAGCTCCTACGAGCAGTACTTC
TRBV10-2	TRBD1	TRBJ1-1	.	CASTKRDSQNTEAFF	TGCGCCAGCACAAAGAGGGACAGCCAGAACACTGAAGCTTTCTTT
TRBV6-2/TRBV6-3	.	TRBJ1-2	.	CASSPTGFNYGYTF	TGTGCCAGCAGTCCTACAGGGTTCAACTATGGCTACACCTTC
TRBV20-1	TRBD2	TRBJ2-7	few	CSAHRAAGVLSEQYF	TGCAGTGCGCACCGGGCCGCGGGAGTGTTAAGCGAGCAGTACTTC
TRBV5-5	.	TRBJ1-5	few	CASSFERNQPQHF	TGTGCCAGCAGCTTCGAACGCAATCAGCCCCAGCATTTT
TRBV19	.	TRBJ2-3	.	CASSQRALTDTQYF	TGTGCCAGTAGTCAGCGGGCCTTGACAGATACGCAGTATTTT
TRBV18	.	TRBJ1-2	few	CASSPQGSYYGYTF	TGTGCCAGCTCACCGCAGGGTTCCTACTATGGCTACACCTTC
TRBV7-2	.	TRBJ1-2	many	CASSITTGLEEGYTF	TGTGCCAGCAGCATAACTACAGGGTTGGAGGAAGGCTACACCTTC
TRBV6-5	.	TRBJ2-3	.	CASIGAGTDTQYF	TGTGCCAGCATTGGTGCGGGCACAGATACGCAGTATTTT
TRBV19	.	TRBJ1-2	.	CASTPERTFGGYTF	TGTGCCAGTACCCCAGAGAGGACTTTTGGTGGCTACACCTTC
TRBV29-1	.	TRBJ2-3	few	CSVEGGLRTDTQYF	TGCAGCGTTGAAGGGGGGCTACGCACAGATACGCAGTATTTT
TRBV27	TRBD1	TRBJ2-1	.	CASSQGQGLVRQFF	TGTGCCAGCAGCCAAGGACAGGGGCTTGTGAGGCAGTTCTTC
TRBV12-3/TRBV12-4	.	TRBJ1-1	.	CASSLISAEAFF	TGTGCCAGCAGTTTGATTTCTGCTGAAGCTTTCTTT
TRBV20-1	.	TRBJ1-1	few	CSARDPAQGNTEAFF	TGCAGTGCTAGAGATCCCGCACAGGGGAACACTGAAGCTTTCTTT
TRBV7-2	TRBD1	TRBJ2-7	many	CASSRLATTGTYEQYF	TGTGCCAGCAGCCGACTCGCCACGACAGGGACCTACGAGCAGTACTTC
TRBV12-3/TRBV12-4	.	TRBJ1-2	.	CASSLTGIGYGYTF	TGTGCCAGCAGTTTAACAGGGATAGGGTATGGCTACACCTTC
TRBV20-1	.	TRBJ1-4	.	CSAQDRRNEKLFF	TGCAGTGCTCAAGACAGGCGCAATGAAAAACTGTTTTTT
TRBV7-9	.	TRBJ2-7	many	CASSLGRTNEQYF	TGTGCCAGCAGCTTAGGCCGAACAAACGAGCAGTACTTC
TRBV23-1	.	TRBJ1-1	few	CASSQTPEQGSNTEAFF	TGCGCCAGCAGTCAAACCCCAGAACAGGGTTCGAACACTGAAGCTTTCTTT
TRBV7-2	.	TRBJ1-1	many	CASSPDPDSRNTEAFF	TGTGCCAGCAGCCCCGATCCGGACAGTAGAAACACTGAAGCTTTCTTT
TRBV12-3/TRBV12-4	TRBD1	TRBJ1-6	few	CASSFRQGDSPLHF	TGTGCCAGCAGTTTTCGGCAGGGGGATTCACCCCTCCACTTT
TRBV4-3	.	TRBJ2-3	few	CASSQVGRTDTQYF	TGCGCCAGCAGCCAAGTGGGACGAACAGATACGCAGTATTTT
TRBV7-2	TRBD1	TRBJ2-7	few	CASSPRDRGTGEQYF	TGTGCCAGCAGTCCCCGGGACAGGGGGACGGGTGAGCAGTACTTC
TRBV7-2	.	TRBJ2-1	many	CASSWTGGFYNEQFF	TGTGCCAGCAGCTGGACCGGGGGATTCTACAATGAGCAGTTCTTC
TRBV7-8	TRBD1	TRBJ1-3	many	CASSLDRADGNTIYF	TGTGCCAGCAGCTTGGACAGGGCTGATGGAAACACCATATATTTT
TRBV19	TRBD1	TRBJ2-1	.	CASSIPQGQGGNEQFF	TGTGCCAGTAGTATCCCCCAAGGACAGGGGGGGAATGAGCAGTTCTTC